The present T cell receptor beta chain was sequenced within a study of blood T cell repertoires in COVID-19. Study-level information: Nucleic acid was either cDNA or gDNA, and it came from T cells, B-cell-depleted T cells, or PBMCs.

TCRdb's table, derived via immunoSEQ multiplex PCR, lists solely in-frame clones and lacks some. This table holds 85,000 to 100,000 clones, about 90% found once. The V end lost 5 bases, the J end lost 1 base, and 17 bases lay between the germline ends. CDR3 size: 16 residues. Per the germline V gene, CDR1 is LNHDA and CDR2 is SQIVND (reference sequence). The sample taken for sequencing was peripheral blood. This TCR came from a man between 50 and 59 years old with COVID-19, enrolled during active disease. The J gene is TRBJ1-1, the V gene TRBV19; unclear D gene. The CDR3 DNA reads TGTGCCAGTAGTCCCCACTCGAAAATCCGGAACACTGAAGCTTTCTTT. Protein: CASSPHSKIRNTEAFF. The full variable domain, rest sourced from reference TRBV19 and TRBJ1-1, is DGGITQSPKYLFRKEGQNVTLSCEQNLNHDAMYWYRQDPGQGLRLIYYSQIVNDFQKGDIAEGYSVSREKKESFPLTVTSAQKNPTAFYLCASSPHSKIRNTEAFFGQGTRLTVV.